This passage covers 20 T cell receptor beta chains from one sample sequenced in a study of response to subunit inactivated influenza vaccine. TCRdb recomputed calls from the RT-PCR reads with MiXCR, one row per CDR3 protein. The data contain about 570,000 distinct CDR3 sequences, about 11% of them singletons. Another study also made use of these data, one on T cells expressing NK-cell markers. That work contributes: Synthesis of TCR beta cDNA relied on 5'RACE template switching carrying UMIs.

The sequencing used PBMCs from blood, collected on the day of vaccination. The receptors were sampled from a man aged 45 to 65 who received an inactivated influenza vaccine.

This clonotype has at least ten counts. The CDR3 bases are TGCGCCAGCAGCCAAGATAGGGATTCCTACGAGCAGTACTTC. It translates to CASSQDRDSYEQYF. The chain has TRBV4-3 and TRBJ2-7; no definite D call. The V end lost 0 bases, the J end lost 1 base, and 7 bases lay between the germline ends. This CDR3 region has 14 residues. Per germline, CDR1 LGHNA and CDR2 YSLEER.

This chain links TRBV12-3 or TRBV12-4 with TRBJ1-5, with D possibly TRBD1 on 5 matching bases. Trimming pared 0 bases from V and 0 bases from J, leaving 15 bases between. The CDR3 runs to 18 residues. CDR3 DNA: TGTGCCAGCAGTTTAGCTTTGCCAGGGTTGGGTAGCAATCAGCCCCAGCATTTT. Translated: CASSLALPGLGSNQPQHF.

This clonotype appeared many times. J is TRBJ2-2 and V is TRBV7-3, with 12 bases matching TRBD2. The CDR3 has 15 residues. Looked up from germline, CDR1 is SGHTA and CDR2 is FQGTGA. Trimming removed 5 bases from V and 7 bases from J; junction bases left unmatched: 5. CDR3 coding DNA: TGTGCCAGCAGCACTGGACTAGCGGGGAACGGGGAGCTGTTTTTT. Protein product: CASSTGLAGNGELFF. The full variable domain, rest sourced from reference TRBV7-3 and TRBJ2-2, is GAGVSQTPSNKVTEKGKYVELRCDPISGHTALYWYRQSLGQGPEFLIYFQGTGAADDSGLPNDRFFAVRPEGSVSTLKIQRTERGDSAVYLCASSTGLAGNGELFFGEGSRLTVL.

This clonotype was counted only a few times. One end of the junction fails to match germline, which may point to a read error. The rearrangement joins TRBV4-2 to TRBJ2-3; 7 bases are a match to TRBD2. Germline-derived CDR1 and CDR2 are LGHNA and YNFKEQ. This CDR3 is 16 amino acids long. The CDR3 sequence is CASSQDLAGGTDTQYF. For the CDR3, the DNA is TGCGCCAGCAGCCAAGATCTGGCGGGGGGCACAGATACGCAGTATTTT.

This clonotype occurred many times. J is TRBJ2-2 and V is TRBV6-6; D unclear. The CDR3 extends over 12 amino acids. Trimming left V 5 bases short and J 6 bases short, with 7 bases between. CDR1 MNHNY and CDR2 SVGAGI come from the germline V gene (reference sequence). This chain's CDR3 is CASSATAGELFF. The CDR3 nucleotides are TGTGCCAGCAGTGCCACGGCCGGGGAGCTGTTTTTT.

This clonotype was recorded at least ten times. This chain joins TRBV28 and TRBJ2-7; maybe TRBD1 (6 bases). The CDR3 covers 15 residues. Germline values: CDR1 MDHEN, CDR2 SYDVKM. The V and J ends lost 3 bases and 2 bases respectively, with 14 bases between them. CDR3 in DNA: TGTGCCAGCAGTTTTAGCTGGAACAGGGCCTACGAGCAGTACTTC. Encoded protein: CASSFSWNRAYEQYF. Drawing the rest from reference TRBV28 and TRBJ2-7, the complete variable domain is DVKVTQSSRYLVKRTGEKVFLECVQDMDHENMFWYRQDPGLGLRLIYFSYDVKMKEKGDIPEGYSVSREKKERFSLILESASTNQTSMYLCASSFSWNRAYEQYFGPGTRLTVT.

This clonotype was picked up a small number of times. This chain uses TRBV28 with TRBJ1-1, with D possibly matching TRBD1 (5 bases). This CDR3 region has 15 residues. CDR1 and CDR2 from the germline V gene are MDHEN and SYDVKM. Trimming shortened V by 2 bases and J by 3 bases, and 13 bases separated the two germline ends. The CDR3 bases are TGTGCCAGCAGTTTAGGAGGGGCGGCCCACACTGAAGCTTTCTTT. Amino acids: CASSLGGAAHTEAFF.

V is TRBV7-2 and J is TRBJ1-3; a possible D gene is TRBD1 (6 bases). The germline V gene encodes CDR1 SGHTA and CDR2 FQGNSA. The CDR3 totals 14 residues. Trimming stripped 1 base from V and 4 bases from J, with 8 bases between. The CDR3 is CASSLVGAGNTIYF. Written as DNA, the CDR3 is TGTGCCAGCAGCTTAGTGGGGGCGGGAAACACCATATATTTT.

CDR3 DNA sequence: TGTGCCAGCAGCCAGAGGCAGCGTACCGGGGAGCTGTTTTTT. As protein: CASSQRQRTGELFF. The J gene is TRBJ2-2, the V gene TRBV11-2; D is uncertain. V was shortened by 5 bases and J by 5 bases, with 12 bases between the two germline ends. The CDR3 is 14 residues long. Germline V gene data show CDR1 as SGHAT and CDR2 as FQNNGV. Full variable domain (remainder filled in from reference TRBV11-2 and TRBJ2-2): EAGVAQSPRYKIIEKRQSVAFWCNPISGHATLYWYQQILGQGPKLLIQFQNNGVVDDSQLPKDRFSAERLKGVDSTLKIQPAKLEDSAVYLCASSQRQRTGELFFGEGSRLTVL.

This clonotype has a count of ten or more. V usage is TRBV28 and J usage is TRBJ2-5, with 9 bases lining up with TRBD2. The CDR3 has 15 amino acids. After removal of 10 bases from V and 3 bases from J, the junction contained 12 bases not matched to a gene. Germline loops: CDR1 MDHEN, CDR2 SYDVKM. CDR3 sequence (DNA): TGTGCCATCCAGTTACCGACTAGCGGCAAAGAGACCCAGTACTTC. It encodes CAIQLPTSGKETQYF.

This clonotype has at least ten counts. The chain has TRBV20-1 and TRBJ1-2; D is unresolved. Trimming cost V 2 bases and J 8 bases, with 12 bases left between them. Germline CDR1 reads DFQATT; CDR2 reads SNEGSKA (reference sequence). The CDR3 loop spans 12 amino acids. DNA of the CDR3: TGCAGTGCTAGATCCCGAGAGGGCGGCTACACCTTC. Translating it yields CSARSREGGYTF.

This chain joins TRBV6-5 and TRBJ2-7, with 9 bases fitting TRBD2. This CDR3 contains 14 residues. After removal of 0 bases from V and 6 bases from J, the junction contained 3 bases not matched to a gene. Germline-derived CDR1 and CDR2 are MNHEY and SVGAGI. The DNA of the CDR3 is TGTGCCAGCAGTTACTCGATGCGGGAGGGCGAGCAGTACTTC. It encodes CASSYSMREGEQYF.

This clonotype was seen a handful of times. The V gene is TRBV12-3 or TRBV12-4, the J gene TRBJ2-3, with TRBD1 identical over 8 bases. CDR3 length: 15 amino acids. V shed 6 bases, J shed 6 bases, and the junction held 11 bases outside the gene matches. CDR3: CASRYSGGLGDTQYF. Written as DNA, the CDR3 is TGTGCCAGCAGATATTCAGGGGGCCTCGGGGATACGCAGTATTTT.

This clonotype was detected only a few times. This chain joins TRBV12-3 or TRBV12-4 and TRBJ2-1; no reliable D call. There are 14 residues in the CDR3. With 3 bases removed from V and 6 bases from J, the gap between germline ends came to 12 bases. In nucleotides, the CDR3 is TGTGCCAGCAGTTTCCTTGGAAGCCGCAATGAGCAGTTCTTC. This gives the protein CASSFLGSRNEQFF.

The V gene is TRBV20-1, the J gene TRBJ2-7; D is ambiguous. The germline V gene has CDR1 DFQATT and CDR2 SNEGSKA (reference sequence). The CDR3 length is 14 residues. The V end was cut by 3 bases, the J end by 2 bases, with 14 bases between. In DNA form, the CDR3 reads TGCAGTGCTAGGAGCCATATTCTTACCTACGAGCAGTACTTC. This gives the protein CSARSHILTYEQYF.

The chain recombines TRBV7-9 with TRBJ1-2; 10 nucleotides align to TRBD1. V lost 5 bases, J lost 8 bases, and 8 bases stayed unmatched. The CDR3 runs 14 residues. In germline, CDR1 is SEHNR, CDR2 FQNEAQ (reference sequence). CDR3 DNA: TGTGCCAGCAGCCCCTACGGGACAGGGGAAGGCTACACCTTC. Its protein product is CASSPYGTGEGYTF.

This clonotype was seen a few times. The CDR3, as DNA: TGTGCCAGCAGTTCCCCGAGGGGAGCCTACGAGCAGTACTTC. This gives the protein CASSSPRGAYEQYF. The chain joins TRBV6-2 or TRBV6-3 to TRBJ2-7; D is possibly TRBD1 or TRBD2 (5 bases each). V was cut by 4 bases and J by 2 bases, with 12 bases left in between. Germline CDR1 reads MNHEY; CDR2 reads SVGEGT. The CDR3 contains 14 residues.

The genes are TRBV20-1 and TRBJ2-3; D not certain. The CDR3 covers 11 residues. Germline values: CDR1 DFQATT, CDR2 SNEGSKA (reference sequence). Trimming took off 8 bases at V and 4 bases at J, with 10 bases between the two ends. The CDR3 is CSLNRADTQYF. DNA for the CDR3: TGCAGTCTCAACCGGGCAGATACGCAGTATTTT.

This clonotype was seen more than once but under ten times. The chain uses TRBV3-1 and TRBJ1-4, with D uncertain. The CDR3 sequence is 12 residues long. Germline-derived CDR1 and CDR2 are LGHDT and YNNKEL (reference sequence). V lost 3 bases and J 11 bases, leaving 10 bases between the germline ends. The chain's CDR3 is CASSHPMGKLFF. As DNA, the CDR3 is TGTGCCAGCAGCCACCCCATGGGGAAACTGTTTTTT.

This clonotype showed up just a few times. The rearrangement uses TRBV29-1 and TRBJ2-3; the D is unclear. Trimming removed 3 bases at V and 5 bases at J, with 12 bases between. The CDR3 contains 13 residues. Germline-derived CDR1 and CDR2 are SQVTM and ANQGSEA. CDR3 sequence (DNA): TGCAGCGTTGACGTACTGTTTGGAGATACGCAGTATTTT. Its translation: CSVDVLFGDTQYF.